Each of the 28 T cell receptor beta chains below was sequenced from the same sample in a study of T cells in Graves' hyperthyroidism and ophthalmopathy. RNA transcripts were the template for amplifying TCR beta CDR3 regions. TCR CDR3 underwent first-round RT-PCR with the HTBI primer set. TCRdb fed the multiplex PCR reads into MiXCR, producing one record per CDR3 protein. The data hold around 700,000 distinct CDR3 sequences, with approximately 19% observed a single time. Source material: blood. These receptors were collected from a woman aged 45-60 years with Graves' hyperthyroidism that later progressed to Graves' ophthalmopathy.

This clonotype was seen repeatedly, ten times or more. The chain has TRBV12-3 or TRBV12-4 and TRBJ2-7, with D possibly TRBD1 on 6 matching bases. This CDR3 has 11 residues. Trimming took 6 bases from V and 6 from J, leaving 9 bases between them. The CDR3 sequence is CASRQGSEQYF. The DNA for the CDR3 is TGTGCCAGCAGACAGGGATCCGAGCAGTACTTC.

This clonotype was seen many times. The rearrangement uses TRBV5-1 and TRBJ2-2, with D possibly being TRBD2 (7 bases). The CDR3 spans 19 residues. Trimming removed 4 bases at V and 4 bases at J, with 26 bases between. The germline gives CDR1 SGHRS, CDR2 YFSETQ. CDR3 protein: CASSPHRTRGVSATGELFF. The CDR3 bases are TGCGCCAGCAGCCCTCACCGGACTAGGGGGGTCTCTGCCACCGGGGAGCTGTTTTTT.

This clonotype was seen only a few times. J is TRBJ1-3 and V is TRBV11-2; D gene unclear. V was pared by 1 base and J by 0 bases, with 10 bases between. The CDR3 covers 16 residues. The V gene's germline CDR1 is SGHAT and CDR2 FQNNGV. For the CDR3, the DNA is TGTGCCAGCAGCTTAGGGTCAGGCCACTCTGGAAACACCATATATTTT. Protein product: CASSLGSGHSGNTIYF.

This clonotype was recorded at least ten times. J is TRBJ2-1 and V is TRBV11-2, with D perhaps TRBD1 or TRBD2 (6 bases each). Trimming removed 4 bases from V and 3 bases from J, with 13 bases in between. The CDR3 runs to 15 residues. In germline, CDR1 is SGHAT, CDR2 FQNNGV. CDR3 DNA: TGTGCCAGCAGCTGGGGGGCCCTCCTCTACAATGAGCAGTTCTTC. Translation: CASSWGALLYNEQFF.

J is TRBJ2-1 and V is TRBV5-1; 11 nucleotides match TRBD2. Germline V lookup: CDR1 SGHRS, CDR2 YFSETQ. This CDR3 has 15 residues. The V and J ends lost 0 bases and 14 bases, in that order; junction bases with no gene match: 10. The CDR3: CASSLGGNSGGAKFF. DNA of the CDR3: TGCGCCAGCAGCTTGGGCGGAAATAGCGGGGGGGCCAAGTTCTTC.

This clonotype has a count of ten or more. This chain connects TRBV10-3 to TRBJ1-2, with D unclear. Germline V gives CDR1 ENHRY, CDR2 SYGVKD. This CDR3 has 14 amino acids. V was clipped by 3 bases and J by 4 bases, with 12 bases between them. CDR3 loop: CAISEGPNPYGYTF. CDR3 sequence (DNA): TGTGCCATCAGTGAAGGGCCAAATCCCTATGGCTACACCTTC.

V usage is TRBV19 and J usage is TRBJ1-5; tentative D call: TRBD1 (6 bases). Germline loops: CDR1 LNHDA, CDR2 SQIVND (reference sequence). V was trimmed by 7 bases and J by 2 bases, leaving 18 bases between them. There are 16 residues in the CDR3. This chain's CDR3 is CASTLGQPNGNQPQHF. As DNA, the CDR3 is TGTGCCAGTACCCTGGGACAACCGAACGGCAATCAGCCCCAGCATTTT.

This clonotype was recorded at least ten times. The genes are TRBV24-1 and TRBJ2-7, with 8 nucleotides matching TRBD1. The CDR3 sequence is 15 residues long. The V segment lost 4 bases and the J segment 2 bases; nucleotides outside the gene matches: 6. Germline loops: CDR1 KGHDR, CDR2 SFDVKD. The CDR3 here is CATSDRTGKPYEQYF. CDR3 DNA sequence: TGTGCCACCAGTGACCGGACAGGGAAACCCTACGAGCAGTACTTC.

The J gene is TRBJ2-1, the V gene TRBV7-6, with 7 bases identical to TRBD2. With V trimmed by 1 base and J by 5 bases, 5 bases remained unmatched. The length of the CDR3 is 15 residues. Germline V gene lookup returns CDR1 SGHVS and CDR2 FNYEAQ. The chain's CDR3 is CASSLGLRGNNEQFF. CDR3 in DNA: TGTGCCAGCAGCTTAGGGTTGCGGGGGAACAATGAGCAGTTCTTC.

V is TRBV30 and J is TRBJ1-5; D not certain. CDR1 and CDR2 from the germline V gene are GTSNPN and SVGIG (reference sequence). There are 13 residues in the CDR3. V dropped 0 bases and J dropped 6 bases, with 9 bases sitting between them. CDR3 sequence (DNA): TGTGCCTGGAGTGTACGAGATGGTCAGCCCCAGCATTTT. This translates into CAWSVRDGQPQHF.

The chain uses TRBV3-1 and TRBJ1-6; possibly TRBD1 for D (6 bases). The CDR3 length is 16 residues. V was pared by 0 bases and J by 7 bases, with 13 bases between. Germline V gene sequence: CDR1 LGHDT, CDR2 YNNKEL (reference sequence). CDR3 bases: TGTGCCAGCAGCCAAGAGCAGCGACAGGAAAATTCACCCCTCCACTTT. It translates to CASSQEQRQENSPLHF.

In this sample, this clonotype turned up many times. CDR3 protein: CASSSAGLAGGLEQYF. The DNA for the CDR3 is TGCGCCAGCAGCTCCGCCGGACTAGCGGGGGGGCTCGAGCAGTACTTC. J is TRBJ2-7 and V is TRBV5-1; 15 nucleotides agree with TRBD2. The V gene end was trimmed by 3 bases and the J gene end by 6 bases; junction bases not matched to a gene: 7. Germline V lookup: CDR1 SGHRS, CDR2 YFSETQ. The length of the CDR3 is 16 residues.

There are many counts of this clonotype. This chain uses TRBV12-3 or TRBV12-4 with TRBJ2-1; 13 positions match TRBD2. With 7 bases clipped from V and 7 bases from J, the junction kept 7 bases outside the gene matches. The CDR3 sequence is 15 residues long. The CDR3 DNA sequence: TGTGCCAGCACCAAAACTAGCGGGGGGGCAAATGAGCAGTTCTTC. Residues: CASTKTSGGANEQFF.

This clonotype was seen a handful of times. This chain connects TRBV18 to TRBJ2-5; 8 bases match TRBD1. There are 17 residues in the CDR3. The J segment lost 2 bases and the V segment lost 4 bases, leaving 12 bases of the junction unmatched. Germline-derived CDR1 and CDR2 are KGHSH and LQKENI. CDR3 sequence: CASSLSLPGTGQETQYF. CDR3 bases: TGTGCCAGCTCACTATCCTTGCCCGGGACAGGACAAGAGACCCAGTACTTC.

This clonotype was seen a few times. CDR3 sequence (DNA): TGTGCCAGCAGTGAAAGTATAGGGCAGGGGTGGCCCCAGCATTTT. Protein sequence: CASSESIGQGWPQHF. The V and J genes are TRBV6-1 and TRBJ1-5; D is possibly TRBD1 (6 bases). There are 15 residues in the CDR3. Trimming stripped 2 bases from V and 9 bases from J, with 17 bases between. Germline V CDR1 and CDR2: MNHNS, SASEGT.

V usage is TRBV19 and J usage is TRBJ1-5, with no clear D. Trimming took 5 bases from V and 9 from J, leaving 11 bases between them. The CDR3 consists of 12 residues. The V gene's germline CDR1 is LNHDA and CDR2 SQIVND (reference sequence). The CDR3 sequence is CASSVDTSPQHF. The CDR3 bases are TGTGCCAGTAGTGTTGACACGTCGCCCCAGCATTTT.

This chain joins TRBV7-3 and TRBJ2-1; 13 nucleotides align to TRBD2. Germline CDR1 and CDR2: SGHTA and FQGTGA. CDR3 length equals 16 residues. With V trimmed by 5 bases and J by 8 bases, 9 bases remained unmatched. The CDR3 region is CASSPKLAGGPDEQFF. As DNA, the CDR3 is TGTGCCAGCAGCCCGAAACTAGCGGGGGGGCCCGATGAGCAGTTCTTC. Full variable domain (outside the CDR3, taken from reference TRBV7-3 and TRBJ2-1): GAGVSQTPSNKVTEKGKYVELRCDPISGHTALYWYRQSLGQGPEFLIYFQGTGAADDSGLPNDRFFAVRPEGSVSTLKIQRTERGDSAVYLCASSPKLAGGPDEQFFGPGTRLTVL.

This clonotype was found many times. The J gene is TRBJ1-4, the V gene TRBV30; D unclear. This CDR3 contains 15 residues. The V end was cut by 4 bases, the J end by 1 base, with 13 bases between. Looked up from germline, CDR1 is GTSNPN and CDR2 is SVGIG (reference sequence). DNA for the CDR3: TGTGCCTGGAATGTCGAATTTGAAACTAATGAAAAACTGTTTTTT. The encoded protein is CAWNVEFETNEKLFF.

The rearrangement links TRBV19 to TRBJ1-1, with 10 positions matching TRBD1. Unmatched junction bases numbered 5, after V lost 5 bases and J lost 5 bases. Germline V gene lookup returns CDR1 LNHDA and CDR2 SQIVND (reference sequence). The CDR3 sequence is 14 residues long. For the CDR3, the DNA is TGTGCCAGTAGTCCCGGGACAGGGGTGACTGAAGCTTTCTTT. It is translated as CASSPGTGVTEAFF.

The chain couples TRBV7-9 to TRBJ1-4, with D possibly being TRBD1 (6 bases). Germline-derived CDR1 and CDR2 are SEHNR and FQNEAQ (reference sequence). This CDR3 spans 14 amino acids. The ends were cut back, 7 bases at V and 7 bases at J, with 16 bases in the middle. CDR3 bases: TGTGCCAGCAATAGACAGGTCGATACTGAAAAACTGTTTTTT. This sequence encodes CASNRQVDTEKLFF. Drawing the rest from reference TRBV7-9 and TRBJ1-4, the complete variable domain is DTGVSQNPRHKITKRGQNVTFRCDPISEHNRLYWYRQTLGQGPEFLTYFQNEAQLEKSRLLSDRFSAERPKGSFSTLEIQRTEQGDSAMYLCASNRQVDTEKLFFGSGTQLSVL.

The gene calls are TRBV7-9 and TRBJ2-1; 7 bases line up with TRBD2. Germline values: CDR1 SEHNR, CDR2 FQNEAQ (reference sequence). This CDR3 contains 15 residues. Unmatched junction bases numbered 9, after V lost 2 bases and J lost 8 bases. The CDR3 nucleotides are TGTGCCAGCAGCTTATTAGGGAGGGTGGCTGATGAGCAGTTCTTC. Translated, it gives CASSLLGRVADEQFF.

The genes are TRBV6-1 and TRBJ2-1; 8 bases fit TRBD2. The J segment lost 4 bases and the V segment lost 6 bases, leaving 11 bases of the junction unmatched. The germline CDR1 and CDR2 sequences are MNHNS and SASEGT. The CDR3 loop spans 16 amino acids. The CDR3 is CASSLDRGGTYNEQFF. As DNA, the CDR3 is TGTGCCAGCAGCCTAGACCGGGGGGGCACTTACAATGAGCAGTTCTTC.

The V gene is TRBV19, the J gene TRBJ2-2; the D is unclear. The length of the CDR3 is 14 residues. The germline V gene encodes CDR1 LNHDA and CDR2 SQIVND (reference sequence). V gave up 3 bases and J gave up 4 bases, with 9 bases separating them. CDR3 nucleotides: TGTGCCAGTAGTATTTCCGAGTCCACCGGGGAGCTGTTTTTT. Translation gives CASSISESTGELFF. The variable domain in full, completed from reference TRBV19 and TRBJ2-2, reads DGGITQSPKYLFRKEGQNVTLSCEQNLNHDAMYWYRQDPGQGLRLIYYSQIVNDFQKGDIAEGYSVSREKKESFPLTVTSAQKNPTAFYLCASSISESTGELFFGEGSRLTVL.

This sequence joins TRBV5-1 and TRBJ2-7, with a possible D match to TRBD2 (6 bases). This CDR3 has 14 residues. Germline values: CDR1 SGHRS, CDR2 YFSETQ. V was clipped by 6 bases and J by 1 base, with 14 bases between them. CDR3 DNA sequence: TGCGCCAGCACACTAGACCGGGGGTCCTACGAGCAGTACTTC. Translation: CASTLDRGSYEQYF.

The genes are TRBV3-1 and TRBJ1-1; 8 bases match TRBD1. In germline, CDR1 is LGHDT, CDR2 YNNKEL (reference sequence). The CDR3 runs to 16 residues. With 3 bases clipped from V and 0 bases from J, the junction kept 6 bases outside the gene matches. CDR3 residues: CASSQEQGGMNTEAFF. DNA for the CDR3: TGTGCCAGCAGCCAGGAACAGGGGGGGATGAACACTGAAGCTTTCTTT.

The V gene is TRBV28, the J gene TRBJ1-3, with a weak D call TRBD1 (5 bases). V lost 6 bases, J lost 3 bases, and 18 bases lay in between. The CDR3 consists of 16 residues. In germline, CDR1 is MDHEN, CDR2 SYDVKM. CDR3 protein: CASRGRGGTIGNTIYF. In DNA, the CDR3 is TGTGCCAGCAGGGGCCGCGGCGGGACGATTGGAAACACCATATATTTT.

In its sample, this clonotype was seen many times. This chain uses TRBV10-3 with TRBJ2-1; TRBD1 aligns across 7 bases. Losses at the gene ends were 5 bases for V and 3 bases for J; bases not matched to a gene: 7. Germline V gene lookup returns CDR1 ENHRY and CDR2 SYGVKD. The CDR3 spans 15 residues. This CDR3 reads CAISTTGWYYNEQFF. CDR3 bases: TGTGCCATCAGTACGACAGGGTGGTACTACAATGAGCAGTTCTTC.

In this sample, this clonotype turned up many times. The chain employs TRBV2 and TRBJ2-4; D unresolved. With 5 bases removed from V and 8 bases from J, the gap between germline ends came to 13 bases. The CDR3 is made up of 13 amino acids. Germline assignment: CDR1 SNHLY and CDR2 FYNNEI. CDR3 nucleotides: TGTGCCAGCAGTCGTTTAGGCGGAGACATTCAGTACTTC. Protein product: CASSRLGGDIQYF.